These T cell receptor beta chains were read from a single sample in a study of blood T cell repertoires in COVID-19. The protocol was immunoSEQ multiplex PCR, while the TCRdb copy is restricted to in-frame clones and leaves out a portion. The sample consists of 150,000 to 200,000 clones, roughly 77% of them appearing once. The sample was PBMCs or T cells enriched from blood (not recorded which). The receptors originated from a woman between 50 and 59 years old with acute COVID-19. The CDR3 runs from the conserved cysteine through the conserved F or W. D genes are given only for firm matches. A row's size may be missing; if present it is once, few, many or a size class.

j_call d_call clone_size v_call cdr3_aa cdr3_nt
TRBJ1-5 . . TRBV7-2 CASSFQAGISNQPQHF TGTGCCAGCAGCTTTCAAGCGGGCATTAGCAATCAGCCCCAGCATTTT
TRBJ1-3 . . TRBV5-4 CASSRKGQRSGNTIYF TGTGCCAGCAGCCGCAAGGGACAAAGGTCCGGAAACACCATATATTTT
TRBJ2-5 . . TRBV30 CAWSGFNWETQYF TGTGCCTGGAGTGGATTCAACTGGGAGACCCAGTACTTC
TRBJ1-2 . . TRBV27 CASSQGLAVANYGYTF TGTGCCAGCAGTCAGGGGTTGGCCGTAGCTAACTATGGCTACACCTTC
TRBJ2-5 . . TRBV14 CASSLSTATGNTYQETQYF TGTGCCAGCAGCCTATCCACCGCTACAGGGAATACGTACCAAGAGACCCAGTACTTC
TRBJ1-2 . once TRBV28 CASSSTDASYGYTF TGTGCCAGCAGTTCAACAGACGCCTCCTATGGCTACACCTTC
TRBJ1-2 TRBD1 . TRBV19 CATDRDGRYGYTF TGTGCCACCGACAGGGACGGACGCTATGGCTACACCTTC
TRBJ1-2 . . TRBV5-1 CASSLAGMAPNYGYTF TGCGCCAGCAGCTTGGCCGGGATGGCACCTAACTATGGCTACACCTTC
TRBJ1-2 . . TRBV28 CASSSPNYGYTF TGTGCCAGCAGCTCTCCTAACTATGGCTACACCTTC
TRBJ1-2 . . TRBV19 CASSIDRRSYGYTF TGTGCCAGTAGTATAGACAGAAGGAGCTATGGCTACACCTTC
TRBJ1-3 . . TRBV7-8 CASSRELSGNTIYF TGTGCCAGCAGCCGAGAGCTCTCTGGAAACACCATATATTTT
TRBJ1-2 . . TRBV3-1/TRBV3-2 CASSQDGRGDYGYTF TGTGCCAGCAGCCAAGATGGGCGGGGGGACTATGGCTACACCTTC
TRBJ1-2 . . TRBV3-1/TRBV3-2 CASSQERLYGYTF TGTGCCAGCAGCCAAGAGCGACTCTATGGCTACACCTTC
TRBJ2-3 . . TRBV28 CASSSAGRKSTDTQYF TGTGCCAGCAGTTCCGCGGGGAGAAAATCCACAGATACGCAGTATTTT
TRBJ1-1 TRBD1 once TRBV18 CASSESQGANTEAFF TGTGCCAGCTCCGAGTCACAGGGGGCTAACACTGAAGCTTTCTTT
TRBJ1-6 . . TRBV12-3/TRBV12-4 CASSRASNSPLHF TGTGCCAGCTCGCGAGCTAGTAATTCACCCCTCCACTTT
TRBJ1-5 . . TRBV19 CASTVASGGPNQPQHF TGTGCCAGTACCGTAGCAAGCGGGGGCCCAAATCAGCCCCAGCATTTT
TRBJ1-6 . . TRBV10-3 CAISDRENSPLHF TGTGCCATCAGTGACCGGGAGAATTCACCCCTCCACTTT
TRBJ2-3 TRBD2 . TRBV7-2 CASSLRSGGTDTQYF TGTGCCAGCAGCTTACGGAGCGGGGGCACAGATACGCAGTATTTT
TRBJ2-5 TRBD2 once TRBV7-2 CASSSTSGGAWETQYF TGTGCCAGCAGCTCGACTAGCGGGGGGGCTTGGGAGACCCAGTACTTC
TRBJ1-1 . . TRBV5-1 CASSSGSLREAFF TGCGCCAGCAGCTCCGGGTCTCTTCGGGAAGCTTTCTTT
TRBJ2-5 . . TRBV28 CASSSATHGETQYF TGTGCCAGCAGTTCTGCCACACATGGCGAGACCCAGTACTTC
TRBJ2-3 . . TRBV9 CASSGYDISTDTQYF TGTGCCAGCAGCGGTTATGACATTAGCACAGATACGCAGTATTTT
TRBJ1-1 . once TRBV27 CASGVRGAFF TGTGCCAGCGGCGTTAGGGGAGCTTTCTTT
TRBJ2-2 . few TRBV5-1 CASSLGRVGANTGELFF TGCGCCAGCAGCTTGGGTAGGGTAGGGGCGAACACCGGGGAGCTGTTTTTT
TRBJ1-1 . . TRBV14 CASGYGQNTEAFF TGTGCCAGCGGCTACGGACAGAACACTGAAGCTTTCTTT
TRBJ2-5 TRBD1 . TRBV10-3 CAISESLWQGAEETQYF TGTGCCATCAGTGAGTCATTGTGGCAGGGGGCCGAGGAGACCCAGTACTTC
TRBJ1-4 . . TRBV5-1 CASSLDPSTNEKLFF TGCGCCAGCAGCTTGGATCCGTCAACTAATGAAAAACTGTTTTTT
TRBJ2-3 . few TRBV19 CASSRGVRTDTQYF TGTGCCAGTAGTCGCGGGGTCCGCACAGATACGCAGTATTTT
TRBJ1-2 TRBD1 . TRBV28 CASSQRDRGYTF TGTGCCAGCAGCCAACGGGACAGGGGCTACACCTTC
TRBJ1-4 TRBD1 . TRBV2 CASSDGDRLATNEKLFF TGTGCCAGCAGTGATGGGGACAGGCTTGCAACTAATGAAAAACTGTTTTTT
TRBJ2-3 . . TRBV27 CASTNRGSTDTQYF TGTGCCAGCACCAATAGGGGGAGCACAGATACGCAGTATTTT
TRBJ1-5 . . TRBV4-1 CASSQSGRNQPQHF TGCGCCAGCAGCCAATCAGGGCGTAATCAGCCCCAGCATTTT
TRBJ2-6 TRBD1 once TRBV5-4 CASSPRTGSSGANVLTF TGTGCCAGCAGCCCGAGGACAGGGAGCTCTGGGGCCAACGTCCTGACTTTC
TRBJ2-3 TRBD1 . TRBV2 CASSGQGYADTQYF TGTGCCAGTTCGGGACAGGGTTACGCAGATACGCAGTATTTT
TRBJ2-2 . once TRBV7-2 CASSNLAGELFF TGTGCCAGCAGCAACCTCGCGGGGGAGCTGTTTTTT
TRBJ1-4 . few TRBV14 CASSPSQEKLFF TGTGCCAGCAGCCCCTCCCAGGAAAAACTGTTTTTT
TRBJ1-6 TRBD1 . TRBV5-1 CASSPGQVDSPLHF TGCGCCAGCAGCCCCGGACAGGTTGATTCACCCCTCCACTTT
TRBJ2-3 . . TRBV19 CASRDGQTTSTDTQYF TGTGCCAGTAGAGATGGACAGACCACTAGCACAGATACGCAGTATTTT
TRBJ2-5 TRBD1 . TRBV28 CASSLASRGLETQYF TGTGCCAGCAGTTTAGCCTCAAGGGGGCTGGAGACCCAGTACTTC
TRBJ1-1 TRBD1 few TRBV27 CASSLQGSTEAFF TGTGCCAGCAGTCTACAGGGGAGCACTGAAGCTTTCTTT
TRBJ1-1 . . TRBV19 CASSIGKRGRTNTEAFF TGTGCCAGTAGTATAGGGAAAAGGGGCAGGACGAACACTGAAGCTTTCTTT
TRBJ1-2 . . TRBV28 CASSLGAALLGYTF TGTGCCAGCAGTTTAGGGGCCGCCCTGTTGGGCTACACCTTC
TRBJ1-5 . . TRBV7-2 CASSWGHPIRPQHF TGTGCCAGCAGCTGGGGACACCCAATCCGACCCCAGCATTTT
TRBJ1-1 TRBD1 . TRBV5-1 CASSPRDRENTEAFF TGCGCCAGCAGCCCGCGGGACAGGGAGAACACTGAAGCTTTCTTT
TRBJ1-2 TRBD1 . TRBV5-1 CASSLAGQGAGNYGYTF TGCGCCAGCAGCTTGGCGGGACAGGGGGCAGGAAACTATGGCTACACCTTC
TRBJ1-2 . . TRBV24-1 CATSDAGSYGYTF TGTGCCACCAGTGATGCGGGGTCCTATGGCTACACCTTC
TRBJ1-3 TRBD1 . TRBV5-3 CARSRRPGQTTQIYSGNTIYF TGTGCCAGAAGCCGGCGTCCGGGACAGACGACACAAATATACTCTGGAAACACCATATATTTT
TRBJ1-2 TRBD1 . TRBV28 CASSRFRTGNNDGYTF TGTGCCAGCAGTCGATTTCGGACAGGTAATAATGATGGCTACACCTTC
TRBJ1-3 TRBD1 . TRBV7-2 CASSLGRTGTGNTIYF TGTGCCAGCAGCTTGGGAAGGACAGGAACTGGAAACACCATATATTTT
TRBJ1-1 . . TRBV19 CASSTRDRSRANTEAFF TGTGCCAGTAGTACTCGAGACAGGTCGAGGGCGAACACTGAAGCTTTCTTT
TRBJ2-2 TRBD2 . TRBV7-8 CASSLRREGSGELFF TGTGCCAGCAGCTTAAGGCGGGAGGGGAGCGGGGAGCTGTTTTTT
TRBJ2-2 . . TRBV11-3 CASSRPEAGGGGELFF TGTGCCAGCAGCCGTCCGGAGGCAGGGGGAGGCGGGGAGCTGTTTTTT
TRBJ2-2 TRBD2 . TRBV3-1/TRBV3-2 CASSQEVLAGRPGELFF TGTGCCAGCAGCCAAGAGGTCCTAGCGGGACGACCCGGGGAGCTGTTTTTT
TRBJ2-3 TRBD1 . TRBV7-7 CASSLGGTGPTDTQYF TGTGCTAGCAGCTTGGGAGGGACAGGGCCAACAGATACGCAGTATTTT
TRBJ1-5 . . TRBV4-1 CASSQGTAYQPQHF TGCGCCAGCAGCCAAGGGACAGCTTACCAGCCCCAGCATTTT
TRBJ2-3 TRBD2 . TRBV7-9 CASSLGTSGTDTQYF TGTGCCAGCAGCTTGGGGACTAGCGGCACAGATACGCAGTATTTT
TRBJ2-2 . . TRBV6-5 CASRDWVNTGELFF TGTGCCAGCAGAGACTGGGTTAACACCGGGGAGCTGTTTTTT
TRBJ1-5 . . TRBV7-9 CASSLAAGHNQPQHF TGTGCCAGCAGCTTAGCTGCAGGGCACAATCAGCCCCAGCATTTT
TRBJ1-5 . . TRBV6-2/TRBV6-3 CASSAGEGQPQHF TGTGCCAGCAGCGCAGGGGAAGGTCAGCCCCAGCATTTT